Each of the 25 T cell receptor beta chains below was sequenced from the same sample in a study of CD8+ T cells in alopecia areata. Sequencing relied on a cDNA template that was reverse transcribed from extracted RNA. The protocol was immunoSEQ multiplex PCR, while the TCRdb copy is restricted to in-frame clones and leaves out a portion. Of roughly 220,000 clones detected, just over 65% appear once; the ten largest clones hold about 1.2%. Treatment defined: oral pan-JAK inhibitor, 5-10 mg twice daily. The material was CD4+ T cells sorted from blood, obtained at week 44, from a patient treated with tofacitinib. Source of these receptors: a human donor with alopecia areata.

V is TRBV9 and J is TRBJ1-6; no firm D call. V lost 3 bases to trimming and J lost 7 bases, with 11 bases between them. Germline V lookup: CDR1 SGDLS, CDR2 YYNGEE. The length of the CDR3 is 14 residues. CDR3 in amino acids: CASSDRGTNSPLHF. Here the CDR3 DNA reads TGTGCCAGCAGCGATCGGGGAACAAATTCACCCCTCCACTTT.

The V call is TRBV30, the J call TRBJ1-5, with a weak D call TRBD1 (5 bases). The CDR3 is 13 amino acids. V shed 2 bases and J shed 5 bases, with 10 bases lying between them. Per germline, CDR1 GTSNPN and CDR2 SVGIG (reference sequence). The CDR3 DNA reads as TGTGCCTGGAGTCTGGACAACTATCAGCCCCAGCATTTT. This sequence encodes CAWSLDNYQPQHF.

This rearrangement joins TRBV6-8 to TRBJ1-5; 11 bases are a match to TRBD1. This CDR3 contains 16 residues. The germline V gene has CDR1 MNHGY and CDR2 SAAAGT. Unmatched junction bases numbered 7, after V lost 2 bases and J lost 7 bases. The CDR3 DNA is TGTGCCAGCAGTTACCCGGGACAGGGGGTAAAACAGCCCCAGCATTTT. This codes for CASSYPGQGVKQPQHF.

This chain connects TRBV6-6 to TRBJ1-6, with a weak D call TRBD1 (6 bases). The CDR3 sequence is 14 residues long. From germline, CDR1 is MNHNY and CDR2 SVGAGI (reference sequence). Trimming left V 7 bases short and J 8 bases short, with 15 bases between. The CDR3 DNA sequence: TGTGCCAGCACCACACAGGGTCCCTATTCACCCCTCCACTTT. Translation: CASTTQGPYSPLHF.

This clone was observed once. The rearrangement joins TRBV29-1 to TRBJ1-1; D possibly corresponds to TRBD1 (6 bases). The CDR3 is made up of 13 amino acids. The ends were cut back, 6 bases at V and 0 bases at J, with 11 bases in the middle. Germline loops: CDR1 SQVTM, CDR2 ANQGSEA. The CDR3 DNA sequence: TGCAGCGTGGACAGTGACATGAACACTGAAGCTTTCTTT. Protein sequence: CSVDSDMNTEAFF.

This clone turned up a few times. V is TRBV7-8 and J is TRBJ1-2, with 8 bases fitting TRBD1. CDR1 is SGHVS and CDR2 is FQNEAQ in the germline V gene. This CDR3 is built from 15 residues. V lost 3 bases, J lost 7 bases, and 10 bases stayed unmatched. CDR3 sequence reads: CASSFGPDRASGYTF. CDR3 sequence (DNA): TGTGCCAGCAGCTTTGGCCCGGACAGGGCTTCTGGCTACACCTTC.

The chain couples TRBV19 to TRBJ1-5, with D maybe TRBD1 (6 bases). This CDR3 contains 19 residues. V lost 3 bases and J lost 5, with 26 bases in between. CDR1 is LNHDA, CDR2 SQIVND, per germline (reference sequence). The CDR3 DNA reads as TGTGCCAGTAGTATGGTCAGAGGGCAGGGGATTTCATATGATCAGCCCCAGCATTTT. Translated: CASSMVRGQGISYDQPQHF.

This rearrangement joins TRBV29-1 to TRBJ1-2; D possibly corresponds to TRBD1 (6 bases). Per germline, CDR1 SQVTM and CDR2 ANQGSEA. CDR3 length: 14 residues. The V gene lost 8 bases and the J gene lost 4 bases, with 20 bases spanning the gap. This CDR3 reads CSSDSGEFGYGYTF. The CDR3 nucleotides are TGCAGCTCAGACTCAGGGGAGTTCGGCTATGGCTACACCTTC.

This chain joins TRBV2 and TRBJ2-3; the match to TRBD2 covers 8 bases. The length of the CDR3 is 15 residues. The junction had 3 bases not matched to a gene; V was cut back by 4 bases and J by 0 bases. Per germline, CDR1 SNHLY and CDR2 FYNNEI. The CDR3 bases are TGTGCCAGCAGTGGTCGGGGGGGGAGCACAGATACGCAGTATTTT. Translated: CASSGRGGSTDTQYF.

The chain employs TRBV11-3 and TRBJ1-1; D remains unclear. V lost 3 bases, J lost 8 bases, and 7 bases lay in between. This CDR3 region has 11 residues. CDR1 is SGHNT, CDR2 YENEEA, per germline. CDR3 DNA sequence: TGTGCCAGCAGCTTTACAGAAGAAGCTTTCTTT. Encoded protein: CASSFTEEAFF.

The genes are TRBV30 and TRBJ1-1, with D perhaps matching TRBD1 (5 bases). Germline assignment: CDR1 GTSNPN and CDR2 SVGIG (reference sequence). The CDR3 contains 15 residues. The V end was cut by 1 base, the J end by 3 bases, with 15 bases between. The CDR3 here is CAWSAPPVRDTEAFF. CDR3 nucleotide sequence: TGTGCCTGGAGTGCCCCTCCAGTCAGGGACACTGAAGCTTTCTTT.

CDR3 amino acids: CASSSQVLGNEKLFF. Written as DNA, the CDR3 is TGTGCCAGCAGCAGCCAGGTCCTCGGTAATGAAAAACTGTTTTTT. V gene TRBV5-6 combines with J gene TRBJ1-4; D gene unclear. The germline V and J ends were trimmed by 4 bases and 4 bases, with 14 bases remaining between them. Germline-derived CDR1 and CDR2 are SGHDT and YYEEEE. This CDR3 region has 15 residues.

DNA for the CDR3: TGTGCCAGCAGCTTGGTCTCCGGGGACCTCCACTTT. It codes for CASSLVSGDLHF. The chain combines TRBV5-6 with TRBJ1-6; D remains unclear. Per germline, CDR1 SGHDT and CDR2 YYEEEE. The germline V and J ends were trimmed by 0 bases and 15 bases, with 10 bases remaining between them. This CDR3 contains 12 residues.

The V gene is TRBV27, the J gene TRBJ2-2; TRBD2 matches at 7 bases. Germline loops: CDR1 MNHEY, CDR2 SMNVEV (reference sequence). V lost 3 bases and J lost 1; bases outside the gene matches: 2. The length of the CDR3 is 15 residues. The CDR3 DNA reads TGTGCCAGCAGTTTGAGCGGGGTGAACACCGGGGAGCTGTTTTTT. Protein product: CASSLSGVNTGELFF.

DNA for the CDR3: TGTGCCAGCAGTGAATTCGGGGGTATAGTGAATTCACCCCTCCACTTT. This translates into CASSEFGGIVNSPLHF. The genes are TRBV6-1 and TRBJ1-6; D perhaps matches TRBD1 (5 bases). This CDR3 is built from 16 residues. CDR1 and CDR2 (germline): MNHNS, SASEGT. V was cut by 2 bases and J by 7 bases, with 15 bases left in between.

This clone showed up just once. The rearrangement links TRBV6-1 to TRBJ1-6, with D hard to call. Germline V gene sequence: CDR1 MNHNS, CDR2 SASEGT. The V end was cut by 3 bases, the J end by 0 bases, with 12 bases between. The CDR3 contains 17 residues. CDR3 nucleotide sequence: TGTGCCAGCAGTGATTGGGGAACACGCTCCTATAATTCACCCCTCCACTTT. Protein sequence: CASSDWGTRSYNSPLHF.

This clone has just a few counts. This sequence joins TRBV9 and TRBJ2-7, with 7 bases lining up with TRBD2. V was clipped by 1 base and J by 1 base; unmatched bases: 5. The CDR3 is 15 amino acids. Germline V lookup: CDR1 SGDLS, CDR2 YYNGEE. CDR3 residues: CASSVSGGLSYEQYF. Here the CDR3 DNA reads TGTGCCAGCAGCGTATCGGGGGGTTTGTCCTACGAGCAGTACTTC. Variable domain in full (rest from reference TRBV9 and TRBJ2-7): DSGVTQTPKHLITATGQRVTLRCSPRSGDLSVYWYQQSLDQGLQFLIQYYNGEERAKGNILERFSAQQFPDLHSELNLSSLELGDSALYFCASSVSGGLSYEQYFGPGTRLTVT.

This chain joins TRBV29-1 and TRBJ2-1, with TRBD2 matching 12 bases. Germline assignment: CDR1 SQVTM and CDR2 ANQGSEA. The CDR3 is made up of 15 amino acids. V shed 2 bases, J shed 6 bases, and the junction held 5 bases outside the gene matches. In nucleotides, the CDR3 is TGCAGCGTTGAACGGGTGGGACTAGCGGGCAATGAGCAGTTCTTC. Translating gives CSVERVGLAGNEQFF.

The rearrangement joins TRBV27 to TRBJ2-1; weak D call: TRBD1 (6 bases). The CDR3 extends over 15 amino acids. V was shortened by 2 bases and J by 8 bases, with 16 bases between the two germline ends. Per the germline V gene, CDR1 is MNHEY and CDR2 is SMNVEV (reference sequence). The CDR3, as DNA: TGTGCCAGCAGTTTAATGGGGGCTTGGGGGTATGAGCAGTTCTTC. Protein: CASSLMGAWGYEQFF.

The CDR3: CASTDRVGELFF. For the CDR3, the DNA is TGTGCCAGTACGGACAGGGTTGGGGAGCTGTTTTTT. The gene calls are TRBV19 and TRBJ2-2; 8 bases fit TRBD1. CDR3 size: 12 residues. V lost 7 bases to trimming and J lost 8 bases; unmatched junction nucleotides: 3. Germline V gene sequence: CDR1 LNHDA, CDR2 SQIVND (reference sequence).

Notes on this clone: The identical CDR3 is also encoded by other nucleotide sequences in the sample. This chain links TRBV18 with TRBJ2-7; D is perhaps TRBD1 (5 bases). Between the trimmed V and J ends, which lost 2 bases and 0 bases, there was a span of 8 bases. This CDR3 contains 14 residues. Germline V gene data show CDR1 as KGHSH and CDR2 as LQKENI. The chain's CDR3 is CASSPGANSYEQYF. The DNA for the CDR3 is TGTGCCAGCTCACCAGGGGCGAACTCCTACGAGCAGTACTTC. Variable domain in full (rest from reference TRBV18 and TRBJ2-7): NAGVMQNPRHLVRRRGQEARLRCSPMKGHSHVYWYRQLPEEGLKFMVYLQKENIIDESGMPKERFSAEFPKEGPSILRIQQVVRGDSAAYFCASSPGANSYEQYFGPGTRLTVT.

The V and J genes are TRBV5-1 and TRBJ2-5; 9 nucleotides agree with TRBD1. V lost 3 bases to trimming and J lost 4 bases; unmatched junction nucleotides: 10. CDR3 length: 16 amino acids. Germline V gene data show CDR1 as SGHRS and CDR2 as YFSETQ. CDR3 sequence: CASSSADRGGGETQYF. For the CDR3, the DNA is TGCGCCAGCAGCTCGGCGGACAGGGGAGGAGGAGAGACCCAGTACTTC.

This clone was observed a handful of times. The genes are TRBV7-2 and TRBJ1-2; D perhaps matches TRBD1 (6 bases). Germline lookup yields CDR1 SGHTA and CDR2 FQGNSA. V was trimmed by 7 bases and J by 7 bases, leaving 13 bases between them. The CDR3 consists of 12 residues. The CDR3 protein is CASKAGDGGYTF. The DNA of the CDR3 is TGTGCCAGCAAAGCAGGGGATGGTGGCTACACCTTC.

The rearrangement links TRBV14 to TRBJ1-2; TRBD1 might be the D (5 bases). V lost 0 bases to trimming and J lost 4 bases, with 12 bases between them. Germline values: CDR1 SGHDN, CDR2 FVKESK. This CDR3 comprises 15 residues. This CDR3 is CASSQESGWFYGYTF. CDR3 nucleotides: TGTGCCAGCAGCCAAGAGTCAGGGTGGTTCTATGGCTACACCTTC.

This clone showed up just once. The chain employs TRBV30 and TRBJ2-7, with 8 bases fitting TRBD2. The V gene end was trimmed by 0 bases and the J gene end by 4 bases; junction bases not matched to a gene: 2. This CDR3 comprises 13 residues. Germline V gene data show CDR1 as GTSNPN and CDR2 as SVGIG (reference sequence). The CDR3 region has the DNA TGTGCCTGGAGTGTAGCGGGGGCGTACGAGCAGTACTTC. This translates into CAWSVAGAYEQYF. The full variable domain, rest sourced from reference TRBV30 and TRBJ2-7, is SQTIHQWPATLVQPVGSPLSLECTVEGTSNPNLYWYRQAAGRGLQLLFYSVGIGQISSEVPQNLSASRPQDRQFILSSKKLLLSDSGFYLCAWSVAGAYEQYFGPGTRLTVT.